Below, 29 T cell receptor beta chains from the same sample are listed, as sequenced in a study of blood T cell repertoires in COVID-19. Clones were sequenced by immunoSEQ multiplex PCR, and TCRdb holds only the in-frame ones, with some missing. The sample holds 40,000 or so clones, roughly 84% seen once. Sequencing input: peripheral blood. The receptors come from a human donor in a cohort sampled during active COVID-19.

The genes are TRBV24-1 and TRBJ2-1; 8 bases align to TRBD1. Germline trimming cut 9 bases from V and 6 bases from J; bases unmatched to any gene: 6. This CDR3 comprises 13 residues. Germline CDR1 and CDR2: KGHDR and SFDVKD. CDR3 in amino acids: CATGQGGSNEQFF. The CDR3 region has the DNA TGTGCCACCGGACAGGGTGGCTCCAATGAGCAGTTCTTC.

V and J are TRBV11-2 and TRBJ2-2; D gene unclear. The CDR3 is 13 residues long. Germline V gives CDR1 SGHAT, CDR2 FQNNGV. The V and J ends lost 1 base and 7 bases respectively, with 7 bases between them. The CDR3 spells CASSLGGDGELFF. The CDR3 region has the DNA TGTGCCAGCAGCTTAGGCGGAGACGGGGAGCTGTTTTTT. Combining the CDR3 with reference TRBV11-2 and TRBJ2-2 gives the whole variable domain EAGVAQSPRYKIIEKRQSVAFWCNPISGHATLYWYQQILGQGPKLLIQFQNNGVVDDSQLPKDRFSAERLKGVDSTLKIQPAKLEDSAVYLCASSLGGDGELFFGEGSRLTVL.

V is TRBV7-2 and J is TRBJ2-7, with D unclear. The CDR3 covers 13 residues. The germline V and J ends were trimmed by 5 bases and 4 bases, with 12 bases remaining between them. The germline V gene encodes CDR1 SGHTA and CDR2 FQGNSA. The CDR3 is CASSPRPLYEQYF. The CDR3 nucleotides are TGTGCCAGCAGCCCGCGTCCTCTATACGAGCAGTACTTC.

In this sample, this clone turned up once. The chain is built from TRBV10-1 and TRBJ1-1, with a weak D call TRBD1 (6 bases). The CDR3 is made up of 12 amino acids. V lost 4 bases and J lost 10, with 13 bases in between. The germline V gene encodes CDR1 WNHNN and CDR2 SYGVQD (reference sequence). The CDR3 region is CASSGFTGRAFF. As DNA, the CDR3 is TGCGCCAGCAGTGGATTCACAGGGAGAGCTTTCTTT.

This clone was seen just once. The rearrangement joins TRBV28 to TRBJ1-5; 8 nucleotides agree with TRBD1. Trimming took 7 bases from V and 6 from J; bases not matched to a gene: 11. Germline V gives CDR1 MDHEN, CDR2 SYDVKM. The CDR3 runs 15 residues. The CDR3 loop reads CASTIRRTGSQPQHF. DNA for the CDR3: TGTGCCAGCACCATACGAAGGACAGGGTCTCAGCCCCAGCATTTT.

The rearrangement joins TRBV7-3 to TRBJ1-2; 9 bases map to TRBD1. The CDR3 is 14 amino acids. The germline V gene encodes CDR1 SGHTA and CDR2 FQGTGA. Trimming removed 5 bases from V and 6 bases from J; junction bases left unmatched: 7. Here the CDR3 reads CASSVTGGNDGYTF. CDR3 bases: TGTGCCAGCAGCGTGACAGGGGGTAATGATGGCTACACCTTC.

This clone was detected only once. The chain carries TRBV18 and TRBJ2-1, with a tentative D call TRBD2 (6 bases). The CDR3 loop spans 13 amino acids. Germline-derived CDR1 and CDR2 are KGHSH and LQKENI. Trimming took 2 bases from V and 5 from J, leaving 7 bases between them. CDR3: CASSPGLNNEQFF. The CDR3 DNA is TGTGCCAGCTCACCAGGACTAAACAATGAGCAGTTCTTC.

The CDR3 DNA reads as TGTGCCATCAGTGAGTACACAGACTATGGCTACACCTTC. Translation gives CAISEYTDYGYTF. The chain uses TRBV10-3 and TRBJ1-2; D gene unclear. This CDR3 region has 13 residues. The germline V gene has CDR1 ENHRY and CDR2 SYGVKD. Trimming pared 1 base from V and 3 bases from J, leaving 6 bases between.

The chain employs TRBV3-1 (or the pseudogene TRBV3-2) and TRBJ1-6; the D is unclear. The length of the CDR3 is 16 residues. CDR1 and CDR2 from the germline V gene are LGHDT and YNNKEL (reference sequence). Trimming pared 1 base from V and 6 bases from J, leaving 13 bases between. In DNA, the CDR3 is TGTGCCAGCAGCCAAGGAGGGCTGGGTGGTAATTCACCCCTCCACTTT. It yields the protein CASSQGGLGGNSPLHF.

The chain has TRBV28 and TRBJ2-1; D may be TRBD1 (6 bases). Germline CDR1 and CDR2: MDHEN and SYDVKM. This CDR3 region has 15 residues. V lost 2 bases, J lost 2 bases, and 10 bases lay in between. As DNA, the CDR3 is TGTGCCAGCAGTTTAGGGGACACCCCCTACAATGAGCAGTTCTTC. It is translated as CASSLGDTPYNEQFF.

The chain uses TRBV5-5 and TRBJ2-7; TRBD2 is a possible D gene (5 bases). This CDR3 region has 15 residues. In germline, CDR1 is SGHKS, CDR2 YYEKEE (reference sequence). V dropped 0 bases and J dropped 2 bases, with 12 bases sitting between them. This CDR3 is CASSLEGLATYEQYF. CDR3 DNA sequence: TGTGCCAGCAGCTTGGAAGGACTGGCCACCTACGAGCAGTACTTC. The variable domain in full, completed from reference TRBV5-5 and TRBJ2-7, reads DAGVTQSPTHLIKTRGQQVTLRCSPISGHKSVSWYQQVLGQGPQFIFQYYEKEERGRGNFPDRFSARQFPNYSSELNVNALLLGDSALYLCASSLEGLATYEQYFGPGTRLTVT.

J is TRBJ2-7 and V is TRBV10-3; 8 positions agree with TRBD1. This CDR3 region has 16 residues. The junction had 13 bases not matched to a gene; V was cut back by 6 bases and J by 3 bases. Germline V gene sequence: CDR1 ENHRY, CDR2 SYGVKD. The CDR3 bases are TGTGCCATCAGAGCTGGACAGGGAAGAATTGGCTACGAGCAGTACTTC. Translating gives CAIRAGQGRIGYEQYF.

In nucleotides, the CDR3 is TGTGCCAGCAGTCAGGGTTACAATGAGCAGTTCTTC. Encoded protein: CASSQGYNEQFF. The chain has TRBV27 and TRBJ2-1, with D perhaps matching TRBD1 (5 bases). The CDR3 length is 12 residues. Trimming cost V 5 bases and J 4 bases, with 6 bases left between them. Germline-derived CDR1 and CDR2 are MNHEY and SMNVEV (reference sequence).

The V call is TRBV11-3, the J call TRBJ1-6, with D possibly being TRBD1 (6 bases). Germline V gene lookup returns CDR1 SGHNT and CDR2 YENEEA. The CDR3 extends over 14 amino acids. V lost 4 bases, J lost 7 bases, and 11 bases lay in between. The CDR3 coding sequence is TGTGCCAGCAGCTCGGGGGGCGCGAATTCACCCCTCCACTTT. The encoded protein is CASSSGGANSPLHF.

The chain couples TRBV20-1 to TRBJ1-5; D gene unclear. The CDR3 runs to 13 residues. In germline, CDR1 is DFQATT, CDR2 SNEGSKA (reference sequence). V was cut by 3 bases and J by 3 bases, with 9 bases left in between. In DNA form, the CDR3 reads TGCAGTGCTAGTATGGAGATCAATCAGCCCCAGCATTTT. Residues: CSASMEINQPQHF.

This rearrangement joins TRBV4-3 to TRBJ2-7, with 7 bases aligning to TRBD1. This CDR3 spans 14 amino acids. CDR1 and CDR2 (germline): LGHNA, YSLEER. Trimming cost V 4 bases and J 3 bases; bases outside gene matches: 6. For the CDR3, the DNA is TGCGCCAGCAGCCTCGTCAGGGGGTTCTACGAGCAGTACTTC. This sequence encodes CASSLVRGFYEQYF.

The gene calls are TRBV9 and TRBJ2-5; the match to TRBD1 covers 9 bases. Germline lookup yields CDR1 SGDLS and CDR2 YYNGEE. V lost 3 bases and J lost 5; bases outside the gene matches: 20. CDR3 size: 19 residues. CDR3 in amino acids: CASSARSRTGDPSWETQYF. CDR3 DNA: TGTGCCAGCAGCGCGCGTAGCCGGACAGGGGACCCAAGCTGGGAGACCCAGTACTTC.

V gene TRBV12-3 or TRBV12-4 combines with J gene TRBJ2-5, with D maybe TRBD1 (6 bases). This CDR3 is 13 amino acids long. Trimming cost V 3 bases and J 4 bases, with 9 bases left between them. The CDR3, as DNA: TGTGCCAGCAGTTTTGGGGGCTTAGAGACCCAGTACTTC. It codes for CASSFGGLETQYF.

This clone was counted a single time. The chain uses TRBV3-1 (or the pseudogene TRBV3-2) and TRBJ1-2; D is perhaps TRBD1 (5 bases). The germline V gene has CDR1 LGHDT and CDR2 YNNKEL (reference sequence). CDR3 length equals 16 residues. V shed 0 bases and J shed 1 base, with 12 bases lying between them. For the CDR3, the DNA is TGTGCCAGCAGCCAAGAAAACATTCAGGGTAACTATGGCTACACCTTC. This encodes CASSQENIQGNYGYTF.

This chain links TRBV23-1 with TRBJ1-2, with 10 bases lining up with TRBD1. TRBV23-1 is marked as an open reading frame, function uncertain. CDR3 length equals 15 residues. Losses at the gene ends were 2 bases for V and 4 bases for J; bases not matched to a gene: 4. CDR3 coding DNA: TGCGCCAGCAGTCAAAGGACAGGGGGAGTCTATGGCTACACCTTC. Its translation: CASSQRTGGVYGYTF.

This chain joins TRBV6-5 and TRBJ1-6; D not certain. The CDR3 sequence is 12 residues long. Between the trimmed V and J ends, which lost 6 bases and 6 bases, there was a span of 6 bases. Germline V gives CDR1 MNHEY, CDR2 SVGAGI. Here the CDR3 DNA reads TGTGCCAGCAGCCACAGTAATTCACCCCTCCACTTT. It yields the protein CASSHSNSPLHF.

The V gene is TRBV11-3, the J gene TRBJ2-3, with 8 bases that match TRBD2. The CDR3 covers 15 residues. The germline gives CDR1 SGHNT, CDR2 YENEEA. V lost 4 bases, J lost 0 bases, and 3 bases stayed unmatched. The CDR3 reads CASSSPGGSTDTQYF. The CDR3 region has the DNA TGTGCCAGCAGCTCGCCGGGGGGGAGCACAGATACGCAGTATTTT.

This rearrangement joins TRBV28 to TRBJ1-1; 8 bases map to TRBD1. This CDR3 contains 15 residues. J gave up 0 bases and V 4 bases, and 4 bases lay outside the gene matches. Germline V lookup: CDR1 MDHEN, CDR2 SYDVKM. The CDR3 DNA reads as TGTGCCAGCAGTTCCGGACAGGGTATGAACACTGAAGCTTTCTTT. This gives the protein CASSSGQGMNTEAFF.

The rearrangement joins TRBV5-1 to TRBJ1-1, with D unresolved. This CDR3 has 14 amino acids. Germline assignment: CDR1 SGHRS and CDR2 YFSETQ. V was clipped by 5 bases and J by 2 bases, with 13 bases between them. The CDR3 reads CASRSGEINTEAFF. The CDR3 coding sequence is TGCGCCAGCAGAAGTGGGGAGATTAACACTGAAGCTTTCTTT.

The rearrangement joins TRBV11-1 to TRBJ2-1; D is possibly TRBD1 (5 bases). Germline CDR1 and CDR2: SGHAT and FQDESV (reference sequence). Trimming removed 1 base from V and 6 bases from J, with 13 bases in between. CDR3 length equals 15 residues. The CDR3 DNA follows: TGTGCCAGCAGCTTAGTACAGGTGTATTCCAATGAGCAGTTCTTC. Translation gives CASSLVQVYSNEQFF.

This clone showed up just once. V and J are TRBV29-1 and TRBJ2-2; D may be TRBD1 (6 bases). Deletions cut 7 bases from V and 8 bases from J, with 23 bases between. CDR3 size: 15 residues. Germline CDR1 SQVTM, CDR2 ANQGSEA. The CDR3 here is CSAKGIQGRTGELFF. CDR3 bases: TGCAGCGCTAAGGGGATACAGGGAAGGACGGGGGAGCTGTTTTTT.

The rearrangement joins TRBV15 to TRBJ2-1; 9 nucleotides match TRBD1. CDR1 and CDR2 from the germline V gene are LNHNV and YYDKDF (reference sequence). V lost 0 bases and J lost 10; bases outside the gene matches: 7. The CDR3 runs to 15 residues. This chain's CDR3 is CATSRENRQGEEQFF. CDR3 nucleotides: TGTGCCACCAGCAGAGAGAATCGACAGGGGGAAGAGCAGTTCTTC.

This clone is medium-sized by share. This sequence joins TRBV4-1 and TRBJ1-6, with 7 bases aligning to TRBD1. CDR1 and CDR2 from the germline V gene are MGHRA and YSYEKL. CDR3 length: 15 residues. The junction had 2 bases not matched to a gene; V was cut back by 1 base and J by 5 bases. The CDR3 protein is CASSQGQGHNSPLHF. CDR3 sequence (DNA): TGCGCCAGCAGCCAAGGACAGGGCCATAATTCACCCCTCCACTTT.

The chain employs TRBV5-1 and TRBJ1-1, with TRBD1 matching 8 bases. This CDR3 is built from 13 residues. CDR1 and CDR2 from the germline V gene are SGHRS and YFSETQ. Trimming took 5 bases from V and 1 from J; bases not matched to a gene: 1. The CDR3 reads CASRTGANTEAFF. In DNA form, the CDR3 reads TGCGCCAGCAGGACAGGGGCGAACACTGAAGCTTTCTTT. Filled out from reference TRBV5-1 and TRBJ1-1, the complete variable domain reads KAGVTQTPRYLIKTRGQQVTLSCSPISGHRSVSWYQQTPGQGLQFLFEYFSETQRNKGNFPGRFSGRQFSNSRSEMNVSTLELGDSALYLCASRTGANTEAFFGQGTRLTVV.